Below are 17 T cell receptor beta chains sequenced from a single sample in a study of post-analysis software for immune sequencing data. Study-wide results and caveats: TRBV5-6, TRBV5-1 and TRBV20-1 belonged to a set of a few TRBV segments that were more frequent in patients than controls.

Prepared libraries of TCR beta cDNA carried unique molecular identifiers. One entry per CDR3 protein results from TCRdb running MiXCR on the PCR reads. There are more than 450,000 distinct CDR3 sequences in the sample; around 31% occur only once, and around 5.9% lies in the top ten. For these receptors, no antigen is known. The sequenced material came from blood. Receptors were obtained from a girl aged 2 to 17 with multiple sclerosis.

The CDR3 loop reads CASSLISGKETQYF. In nucleotides, the CDR3 is TGCGCCAGCAGCTTGATTTCCGGGAAAGAGACCCAGTACTTC. The chain combines TRBV5-1 with TRBJ2-5; tentative D call: TRBD2 (5 bases). The length of the CDR3 is 14 residues. Germline assignment: CDR1 SGHRS and CDR2 YFSETQ. Trimming removed 1 base at V and 3 bases at J, with 10 bases between.

The CDR3 DNA reads TGCAGCGTGGGGTACCAGAGCTCCTACAATGAGCAGTACTTC. It encodes CSVGYQSSYNEQYF. The genes are TRBV29-1 and TRBJ2-1; D uncertain. The DNA end lines up better with TRBJ2-7; the J call may be wrong. Germline CDR1 SQVTM, CDR2 ANQGSEA. The CDR3 length is 14 residues.

J is TRBJ2-5 and V is TRBV15; 8 bases match TRBD1. The V and J ends lost 4 bases and 4 bases, in that order; junction bases with no gene match: 8. Germline V lookup: CDR1 LNHNV, CDR2 YYDKDF (reference sequence). This CDR3 comprises 15 residues. Written as DNA, the CDR3 is TGTGCCACCAGCAAGGACAGGGAAGTCCGAGAGACCCAGTACTTC. The encoded protein is CATSKDREVRETQYF.

The rearrangement links TRBV20-1 to TRBJ1-1; D perhaps matches TRBD1 (6 bases). CDR1 is DFQATT, CDR2 SNEGSKA, per germline (reference sequence). There are 16 residues in the CDR3. Deletions cut 1 base from V and 4 bases from J, with 19 bases between. The CDR3 region has the DNA TGCAGTGCTAGAGGTCTGAGGGGGGGAGTGGGCACTGAAGCTTTCTTT. This translates into CSARGLRGGVGTEAFF.

V is TRBV5-1 and J is TRBJ2-3; TRBD2 might be the D (5 bases). Germline V gene data show CDR1 as SGHRS and CDR2 as YFSETQ. Trimming stripped 4 bases from V and 4 bases from J, with 13 bases between. The CDR3 sequence is 14 residues long. The CDR3 spells CASSAAGSSDTQYF. CDR3 bases: TGCGCCAGCAGCGCGGCGGGCAGCTCAGATACGCAGTATTTT.

Ten or more counts support this clonotype. The chain uses TRBV12-3 or TRBV12-4 and TRBJ2-5; 12 nucleotides match TRBD1. J lost 3 bases, V lost 6 bases, and 20 bases had no gene match. This CDR3 is built from 20 residues. For the CDR3, the DNA is TGTGCCAGCAGCTGGGAAGGGACAGGGGGCTGGGACTACCTTAAAGAGACCCAGTACTTC. Translated: CASSWEGTGGWDYLKETQYF.

This clonotype was picked up a small number of times. This chain links TRBV27 with TRBJ2-7; TRBD2 is a possible D gene (5 bases). The V end was cut by 0 bases, the J end by 5 bases, with 14 bases between. The germline CDR1 and CDR2 sequences are MNHEY and SMNVEV (reference sequence). The CDR3 length is 15 residues. For the CDR3, the DNA is TGTGCCAGCAGTTTATCCCGGGATACGGTACACGAGCAGTACTTC. As protein: CASSLSRDTVHEQYF.

This clonotype turned up a few times. The rearrangement joins TRBV2 to TRBJ2-6; D gene uncertain. Germline loops: CDR1 SNHLY, CDR2 FYNNEI. This CDR3 has 13 amino acids. Trimming took off 8 bases at V and 0 bases at J, with 5 bases between the two ends. CDR3 loop: CASGNSGANVLTF. CDR3 coding DNA: TGTGCCAGCGGGAACTCTGGGGCCAACGTCCTGACTTTC.

This clonotype was counted only a few times. The chain links TRBV4-1 to TRBJ1-2, with unresolved D. V was shortened by 1 base and J by 8 bases, with 11 bases between the two germline ends. The CDR3 sequence is 13 residues long. CDR1 and CDR2 from the germline V gene are MGHRA and YSYEKL. CDR3 protein: CASSQVGGLGYTF. DNA of the CDR3: TGCGCCAGCAGCCAAGTTGGAGGGTTAGGCTACACCTTC.

V is TRBV5-1 and J is TRBJ2-3; 9 bases are shared with TRBD2. The CDR3 spans 17 residues. The germline CDR1 and CDR2 sequences are SGHRS and YFSETQ. Losses at the gene ends were 1 base for V and 3 bases for J; bases not matched to a gene: 9. CDR3 bases: TGCGCCAGCAGCTTGTTAACTAGCGGGCAGGTTACAGATACGCAGTATTTT. Translated: CASSLLTSGQVTDTQYF.

This clonotype was seen only a few times. The chain has TRBV5-1 and TRBJ1-2; maybe TRBD1 (5 bases). The germline CDR1 and CDR2 sequences are SGHRS and YFSETQ. V was cut by 4 bases and J by 7 bases, with 17 bases left in between. CDR3 length equals 14 residues. DNA for the CDR3: TGCGCCAGCAGCCTCGGAGGGACCATGGGTGGCTACACCTTC. Its protein product is CASSLGGTMGGYTF.

The genes are TRBV18 and TRBJ2-5; 12 nucleotides match TRBD2. The V segment lost 2 bases and the J segment 2 bases; nucleotides outside the gene matches: 3. CDR3 length: 16 residues. Germline CDR1 KGHSH, CDR2 LQKENI. CDR3 sequence (DNA): TGTGCCAGCTCACCAAAACTAGCGGGGGGACAAGAGACCCAGTACTTC. This encodes CASSPKLAGGQETQYF.

Turning to this clonotype: One end of the junction is discordant with germline, which a read error may explain. The chain employs TRBV12-3 or TRBV12-4 and TRBJ2-3; 8 bases map to TRBD2. This CDR3 contains 16 residues. This CDR3 reads CASSLGTSGGTVTQYF. In DNA, the CDR3 is TGTGCCAGCAGTTTAGGGACCAGCGGGGGAACAGTTACGCAGTATTTT.

This clonotype was found a few times. The chain carries TRBV20-1 and TRBJ2-3; D is unclear. This CDR3 spans 13 amino acids. In germline, CDR1 is DFQATT, CDR2 SNEGSKA (reference sequence). Trimming took off 3 bases at V and 1 base at J, with 8 bases between the two ends. CDR3 coding DNA: TGCAGTGCTAGGTTTTCAGGCACAGATACGCAGTATTTT. Protein sequence: CSARFSGTDTQYF.

The chain is built from TRBV20-1 and TRBJ1-4, with 10 bases identical to TRBD1. Germline values: CDR1 DFQATT, CDR2 SNEGSKA (reference sequence). V trimming: 3 bases; J trimming: 0 bases; junction bases outside the gene matches: 4. The CDR3 runs 16 residues. For the CDR3, the DNA is TGCAGTGCTAGGGGGACAGGGGCTGCAACTAATGAAAAACTGTTTTTT. Translated: CSARGTGAATNEKLFF.

The chain links TRBV5-6 to TRBJ1-1, with TRBD1 as a possible D gene (5 bases). Deletions cut 3 bases from V and 1 base from J, with 7 bases between. Germline CDR1 reads SGHDT; CDR2 reads YYEEEE. CDR3 length: 13 amino acids. CDR3 protein: CASSWTPNTEAFF. The CDR3 DNA sequence: TGTGCCAGCAGCTGGACACCGAACACTGAAGCTTTCTTT.

This clonotype has only a few counts. The chain employs TRBV6-5 and TRBJ1-2; D is possibly TRBD1 (5 bases). Trimming pared 6 bases from V and 2 bases from J, leaving 13 bases between. CDR1 is MNHEY, CDR2 SVGAGI, per germline. This CDR3 comprises 14 residues. The CDR3 sequence is CASSPTEQNYGYTF. CDR3 nucleotide sequence: TGTGCCAGCAGCCCGACAGAACAAAACTATGGCTACACCTTC.